These 19 T cell receptor beta chains originate from one sample sequenced in a study of cytomegalovirus exposure and HLA in healthy donors. Researchers ran the PCR with 60 Vbeta and 13 Jbeta primers. TCRdb's copy holds only in-frame clones and misses some; the assay was immunoSEQ multiplex PCR. Of about 120,000 clones in the sample, 81% were seen once. Input material: PBMCs. The receptors come from a woman aged 25 to 39 in good health and CMV-seronegative.

This clone was observed many times. The chain is built from TRBV14 and TRBJ2-7, with a tentative D call TRBD1 (6 bases). Between the trimmed V and J ends, which lost 4 bases and 5 bases, there was a span of 15 bases. The CDR3 has 14 amino acids. Per the germline V gene, CDR1 is SGHDN and CDR2 is FVKESK. This CDR3 reads CASSPIVRGHEQYF. Written as DNA, the CDR3 is TGTGCCAGCAGCCCTATTGTCAGGGGCCACGAGCAGTACTTC.

This clone has only one observation. The genes are TRBV28 and TRBJ2-5, with 7 bases that match TRBD2. Trimming cost V 7 bases and J 3 bases; bases outside gene matches: 11. From germline, CDR1 is MDHEN and CDR2 SYDVKM. The CDR3 runs 15 residues. CDR3 loop: CASTSRASGKETQYF. The CDR3 DNA follows: TGTGCCAGCACTTCAAGGGCTAGCGGTAAAGAGACCCAGTACTTC. Looking up the rest from reference TRBV28 and TRBJ2-5 gives the full variable domain: DVKVTQSSRYLVKRTGEKVFLECVQDMDHENMFWYRQDPGLGLRLIYFSYDVKMKEKGDIPEGYSVSREKKERFSLILESASTNQTSMYLCASTSRASGKETQYFGPGTRLLVL.

This clone was detected only a few times. J is TRBJ2-7 and V is TRBV14; 10 bases agree with TRBD2. Trimming at V came to 4 bases and at J to 3 bases, leaving 6 bases not matched to a gene. CDR1 SGHDN and CDR2 FVKESK come from the germline V gene. The CDR3 covers 15 residues. CDR3 protein: CASSPGLADIYEQYF. The CDR3 DNA sequence: TGTGCCAGCAGCCCAGGACTAGCGGATATCTACGAGCAGTACTTC.

This clone was detected only a few times. The V and J genes are TRBV28 and TRBJ2-7; D might be TRBD2 (5 bases). The CDR3 is 14 residues long. From germline, CDR1 is MDHEN and CDR2 SYDVKM. Trimming removed 3 bases from V and 2 bases from J, with 11 bases in between. CDR3 DNA sequence: TGTGCCAGCAGTTTTCGCGGGCCTCCCTACGAGCAGTACTTC. Translation: CASSFRGPPYEQYF.

This clone showed up just a few times. The genes are TRBV18 and TRBJ2-7; a weak D match, TRBD2 (6 bases). The CDR3 has 14 residues. V lost 3 bases and J lost 1, with 10 bases in between. The germline gives CDR1 KGHSH, CDR2 LQKENI. DNA for the CDR3: TGTGCCAGCTCACCTCTAGCGTCGTCCTACGAGCAGTACTTC. It yields the protein CASSPLASSYEQYF.

The CDR3 bases are TGTGCCAGCAGCGTAGAAGGGACAGGGTTGGAAGAAGCTTTCTTT. Its translation is CASSVEGTGLEEAFF. The chain combines TRBV9 with TRBJ1-1, with 9 bases matching TRBD1. The CDR3 runs 15 residues. The junction had 8 bases not matched to a gene; V was cut back by 0 bases and J by 8 bases. CDR1 and CDR2 from the germline V gene are SGDLS and YYNGEE.

This clone has just one count. The rearrangement uses TRBV27 and TRBJ2-1; TRBD1 aligns across 8 bases. Germline CDR1 reads MNHEY; CDR2 reads SMNVEV (reference sequence). The CDR3 contains 14 residues. V dropped 5 bases and J dropped 5; count of bases not matched to a gene: 5. CDR3 region: CASSGQGGHNEQFF. The CDR3 region has the DNA TGTGCCAGCAGTGGACAGGGTGGGCACAATGAGCAGTTCTTC.

The chain joins TRBV6-5 to TRBJ2-5; the D is unclear. The germline V gene has CDR1 MNHEY and CDR2 SVGAGI. The CDR3 has 13 residues. V was cut by 6 bases and J by 2 bases, with 10 bases left in between. This CDR3 is CASSTMLQETQYF. The CDR3 nucleotides are TGTGCCAGCAGCACTATGCTTCAAGAGACCCAGTACTTC.

This rearrangement joins TRBV5-1 to TRBJ2-1; 10 nucleotides agree with TRBD2. V shed 3 bases, J shed 7 bases, and the junction held 7 bases outside the gene matches. This CDR3 has 15 amino acids. The germline CDR1 and CDR2 sequences are SGHRS and YFSETQ. The CDR3 loop is CASSSGTSDLNEQFF. CDR3 nucleotide sequence: TGCGCCAGCAGCTCCGGGACTAGCGACCTAAATGAGCAGTTCTTC.

The chain combines TRBV27 with TRBJ2-7; 9 positions match TRBD1. The CDR3 consists of 15 residues. The V gene end was trimmed by 4 bases and the J gene end by 6 bases; junction bases not matched to a gene: 10. Germline V gene lookup returns CDR1 MNHEY and CDR2 SMNVEV (reference sequence). DNA of the CDR3: TGTGCCAGCAGTTCATCCCCGGGACAGGGAGGCGAGCAGTACTTC. Its protein is CASSSSPGQGGEQYF.

This clone was counted a few times. J is TRBJ2-2 and V is TRBV27; TRBD2 matches at 11 bases. Looked up from germline, CDR1 is MNHEY and CDR2 is SMNVEV (reference sequence). CDR3 length: 15 residues. The trim removed 5 bases at V and 4 bases at J, leaving 3 bases unmatched. Written as DNA, the CDR3 is TGTGCCAGCAGTCCCGGACTAGCGGGCACCGGGGAGCTGTTTTTT. Translation gives CASSPGLAGTGELFF.

This chain links TRBV9 with TRBJ2-5; 8 nucleotides match TRBD2. V gave up 4 bases and J gave up 5 bases; unmatched junction bases: 7. Germline lookup yields CDR1 SGDLS and CDR2 YYNGEE. This CDR3 spans 14 amino acids. CDR3 loop: CASSPGGARETQYF. CDR3 nucleotide sequence: TGTGCCAGCAGCCCCGGGGGGGCGCGGGAGACCCAGTACTTC.

This sequence joins TRBV6-5 and TRBJ2-7, with 7 positions matching TRBD1. V shed 2 bases and J 2 bases; nucleotides not matched to a gene: 6. This CDR3 is 15 amino acids long. Germline values: CDR1 MNHEY, CDR2 SVGAGI. Written as DNA, the CDR3 is TGTGCCAGCAGTTACGAACAAGGGGGCCCCTACGAGCAGTACTTC. It yields the protein CASSYEQGGPYEQYF.

Comment on this clone: The junction differs from germline at one of its ends, possibly a read error. This chain uses TRBV19 with TRBJ1-3; D call uncertain. This CDR3 contains 16 residues. CDR1 and CDR2 from the germline V gene are LNHDA and SQIVND (reference sequence). The CDR3 DNA follows: TGTGCCAGTAGTATAGTTTCTGGAGGAACTGGAAACACCACATATTTT. The encoded protein is CASSIVSGGTGNTTYF.

V and J are TRBV19 and TRBJ1-4; D is perhaps TRBD1 (6 bases). The CDR3 sequence is 15 residues long. CDR1 is LNHDA, CDR2 SQIVND, per germline (reference sequence). Trimming took 6 bases from V and 8 from J, leaving 19 bases between them. The DNA of the CDR3 is TGTGCCAGTAGCCACACCCCGGGGGGCTTGGAAAAACTGTTTTTT. This codes for CASSHTPGGLEKLFF.

This clone was picked up one time. The chain links TRBV19 to TRBJ2-7; 14 bases map to TRBD2. The J segment lost 4 bases and the V segment lost 5 bases, leaving 7 bases of the junction unmatched. The CDR3 covers 16 residues. Looked up from germline, CDR1 is LNHDA and CDR2 is SQIVND (reference sequence). The CDR3 DNA follows: TGTGCCAGTAGTTCCCCTGGACTAGCGGGAGGTTACGAGCAGTACTTC. Translation gives CASSSPGLAGGYEQYF.

The V and J genes are TRBV6-1 and TRBJ2-7, with D possibly being TRBD1 (6 bases). The V gene's germline CDR1 is MNHNS and CDR2 SASEGT. Trimming left V 1 base short and J 0 bases short, with 10 bases between. There are 15 residues in the CDR3. The DNA of the CDR3 is TGTGCCAGCAGTGAAGTCGCAGGGGCCTCCTACGAGCAGTACTTC. Residues: CASSEVAGASYEQYF.

V usage is TRBV5-1 and J usage is TRBJ2-1; 9 bases align to TRBD1. Germline V gene sequence: CDR1 SGHRS, CDR2 YFSETQ. V trimming: 0 bases; J trimming: 10 bases; junction bases outside the gene matches: 11. The CDR3 extends over 16 amino acids. The chain's CDR3 is CASSLARDRVEGEQFF. The CDR3 DNA reads as TGCGCCAGCAGCTTGGCCCGGGACAGGGTGGAAGGCGAGCAGTTCTTC.

The J gene is TRBJ2-1, the V gene TRBV30; TRBD1 agrees at 7 bases. The trim removed 5 bases at V and 2 bases at J, leaving 3 bases unmatched. CDR1 is GTSNPN and CDR2 is SVGIG in the germline V gene (reference sequence). The CDR3 is 13 residues long. The DNA for the CDR3 is TGTGCCTGGTACAGGGGAACCTACAATGAGCAGTTCTTC. Protein sequence: CAWYRGTYNEQFF.